This is a list of T cell receptor beta chains from one sample in a study of blood T cell repertoires in COVID-19. Using immunoSEQ multiplex PCR, the repertoire was profiled, and TCRdb retains in-frame clones only, with some absent. In the table there are tens of thousands of clones, approximately 91% of which are singletons. The sample taken for sequencing was peripheral blood. The receptors derive from a human donor in a cohort sampled during active COVID-19. The CDR3 runs from the conserved cysteine through the conserved F or W. The D gene is left open where the match is weak. A clone size is listed for some rows: how often the clone was seen (once, few, many), or a class if it is expanded.

size | J | D | V | DNA | CDR3
NA | TRBJ2-2 | NA | TRBV9 | TGTGCCAGCAGCGTAGTCCCGGGAGCCGGGGAGCTGTTTTTT | CASSVVPGAGELFF
NA | TRBJ2-2 | TRBD1 | TRBV19 | TGTGCCAGTACCGGGACAGGTCGGGGCACCGGGGAGCTGTTTTTT | CASTGTGRGTGELFF
NA | TRBJ2-5 | TRBD1 | TRBV6-5 | TGTGCCACCAAGGGGACAGGGGCTCAAGAGACCCAGTACTTC | CATKGTGAQETQYF
NA | TRBJ2-5 | TRBD2 | TRBV19 | TGTGCCAGTAGTCGACTAGCGGGGACCCAAGAGACCCAGTACTTC | CASSRLAGTQETQYF
NA | TRBJ2-3 | TRBD2 | TRBV6-2/TRBV6-3 | TGTGCCAGCAGTTACTCGGGGGAGGGAGGCCGAAGCACAGATACGCAGTATTTT | CASSYSGEGGRSTDTQYF
NA | TRBJ1-4 | NA | TRBV28 | TGTGCCAGCAGCCGCCGCGGAGGCGCAACTAATGAAAAACTGTTTTTT | CASSRRGGATNEKLFF
NA | TRBJ1-1 | NA | TRBV7-9 | TGTGCCAGCAGGAGCGGTGGGGGGGCGAACACTGAAGCTTTCTTT | CASRSGGGANTEAFF
once | TRBJ2-1 | TRBD2 | TRBV5-4 | TGTGCCAGCAGCGTGGGACTAGCGGGAGGCGATGAGCAGTTCTTC | CASSVGLAGGDEQFF
once | TRBJ2-7 | NA | TRBV27 | TGTGCCAGCAGGGGCAGCACCTACGAGCAGTACTTC | CASRGSTYEQYF
NA | TRBJ2-5 | TRBD1 | TRBV12-3/TRBV12-4 | TGTGCCAGCAAGGACAGGGGGAGGGAGACCCAGTACTTC | CASKDRGRETQYF
few | TRBJ2-2 | NA | TRBV7-3 | TGTGCCAGCAGCTTAACCGGGACACTCGGGGAGCTGTTTTTT | CASSLTGTLGELFF
NA | TRBJ2-3 | TRBD1 | TRBV9 | TGTGCCAGCAGCGTACGCGGGACAGGGGGCACAGATACGCAGTATTTT | CASSVRGTGGTDTQYF
NA | TRBJ2-1 | NA | TRBV6-2/TRBV6-3 | TGTGCCAGCAGTTACCTACGGAATGAGCAGTTCTTC | CASSYLRNEQFF
NA | TRBJ1-1 | TRBD1 | TRBV5-1 | TGCGCCAGCAGGATACTACACAGGGGGATGGGGACTGAAGCTTTCTTT | CASRILHRGMGTEAFF
NA | TRBJ2-5 | NA | TRBV28 | TGTGCCAGCAGTTTTCAAGCGTTAGGGGGAGAGACCCAGTACTTC | CASSFQALGGETQYF
NA | TRBJ2-1 | NA | TRBV9 | TGTGCCAGCAGCGTAGAGGCGGTTAGCTCCTACAATGAGCAGTTCTTC | CASSVEAVSSYNEQFF
NA | TRBJ2-7 | NA | TRBV24-1 | TGTGCCACCAGTGATGGGGGGACCTCCTCCTACGAGCAGTACTTC | CATSDGGTSSYEQYF
once | TRBJ2-2 | NA | TRBV5-1 | TGCGCCAGCAGCCCGTACACCCCCCACGGGGAGCTGTTTTTT | CASSPYTPHGELFF
NA | TRBJ1-5 | TRBD1 | TRBV28 | TGTGCCAGCAGAGAACGACAGGGGAGAGGGAGCAATCAACCCCAGCATTTT | CASRERQGRGSNQPQHF
NA | TRBJ2-5 | TRBD1 | TRBV6-5 | TGTGCCAGCAGTTATCGGTTTGGGACAGGACAAGAGACCCAGTACTTC | CASSYRFGTGQETQYF
NA | TRBJ1-5 | NA | TRBV19 | TGTGCCAGTAGTATCCCCGGGAAGGGGGTCAGCAATCAGCCCCAGCATTTT | CASSIPGKGVSNQPQHF
once | TRBJ2-3 | TRBD2 | TRBV5-5 | TGTGCCAGCAGCTTGCGCGGGGGGGCTAGCACAGATACGCAGTATTTT | CASSLRGGASTDTQYF
once | TRBJ2-5 | TRBD2 | TRBV6-5 | TGTGCCAGCAGCTCCGGGACTAGCGGGAGGACCCAGTACTTC | CASSSGTSGRTQYF
NA | TRBJ2-7 | TRBD2 | TRBV5-1 | TGCGCCAGCAGCTTGGGGCCTAGCGGGAGCCCTAGCTCCTACGAGCAGTACTTC | CASSLGPSGSPSSYEQYF
few | TRBJ1-6 | NA | TRBV10-3 | TGTGCCATCAGTGGGACACGGGGACATCAGTCACCCCTCCACTTT | CAISGTRGHQSPLHF
NA | TRBJ2-5 | NA | TRBV5-1 | TGCGCCAGCAGCCTCAGGGGAGCAGAGACCCAGTACTTC | CASSLRGAETQYF
NA | TRBJ2-1 | NA | TRBV5-6 | TGTGCCAGCAGCTTGGTTGCGAGCTCCTACAATGAGCAGTTCTTC | CASSLVASSYNEQFF
NA | TRBJ2-7 | TRBD1 | TRBV28 | TGTGCCAGCAGTATCCCCGGGTGGGGGACAGCCTCCTACGAGCAGTACTTC | CASSIPGWGTASYEQYF
once | TRBJ2-3 | NA | TRBV7-8 | TGTGCCAGCATCAGGGGTCAGGGCACAGATACGCAGTATTTT | CASIRGQGTDTQYF
NA | TRBJ1-1 | TRBD1 | TRBV5-6 | TGTGCCAGCAGCTCAGGGGGCGTCGGCACTGAAGCTTTCTTT | CASSSGGVGTEAFF
NA | TRBJ2-7 | NA | TRBV6-2/TRBV6-3 | TGTGCCAGCAGTTACTCGCGAGCGTACGAGCAGTACTTC | CASSYSRAYEQYF
NA | TRBJ2-7 | TRBD1 | TRBV19 | TGTGCCAGTAGAACGGCCGGGACAGGAATCTCCTACGAGCAGTACTTC | CASRTAGTGISYEQYF
once | TRBJ1-3 | NA | TRBV9 | TGTGCCAGCAGCGCCCTGGGAGGGTACCGCACGAAGGACACCATATATTTT | CASSALGGYRTKDTIYF
NA | TRBJ2-1 | TRBD1 | TRBV5-1 | TGCGCCAGCAGCTTCCGGACAGGGTTATACAATGAGCAGTTCTTC | CASSFRTGLYNEQFF
NA | TRBJ1-1 | NA | TRBV5-1 | TGCGCCAGCAGCTTGGCCAGGTCGGACACTGAAGCTTTCTTT | CASSLARSDTEAFF
NA | TRBJ2-7 | NA | TRBV19 | TGTGCCAGTAGTATGCAGGGGCTAAGCTCCTACGAGCAGTACTTC | CASSMQGLSSYEQYF
NA | TRBJ1-2 | NA | TRBV6-2/TRBV6-3 | TGTGCCAGCAGTTACCCCCGGGGGGGTCTCAACTATGGCTACACCTTC | CASSYPRGGLNYGYTF
NA | TRBJ1-5 | NA | TRBV10-3 | TGTGCCATCAGTGAGGGCCGACAGCCCCAGCATTTT | CAISEGRQPQHF
NA | TRBJ2-7 | TRBD2 | TRBV5-8 | TGTGCCAGCAGCTTGCGGAGCGGGATCCACGAGCAGTACTTC | CASSLRSGIHEQYF
NA | TRBJ1-1 | NA | TRBV5-1 | TGCGCCAGCAGCTTTACCAGGGGCGTAGAAGCTTTCTTT | CASSFTRGVEAFF
few | TRBJ1-1 | NA | TRBV19 | TGTGCCAGTAGTATGTCCCCCCAGGGAATGAACACTGAAGCTTTCTTT | CASSMSPQGMNTEAFF
NA | TRBJ2-1 | TRBD2 | TRBV28 | TGTGCCAGCAGTTTAGTGACTAGCGGGCTCAATGAGCAGTTCTTC | CASSLVTSGLNEQFF
NA | TRBJ2-3 | TRBD2 | TRBV5-1 | TGCGCCAGCAGCAGCTGGACTAGCGAAGGGGCAGATACGCAGTATTTT | CASSSWTSEGADTQYF
NA | TRBJ2-1 | TRBD2 | TRBV3-1/TRBV3-2 | TGTGCCAGCAGCCACAGACTAGCGGGAAGTGGGAATGAGCAGTTCTTC | CASSHRLAGSGNEQFF
once | TRBJ2-5 | NA | TRBV5-1 | TGCGCCAGCAGCCTCTACTGGTCTGGTTCATATGAGACCCAGTACTTC | CASSLYWSGSYETQYF
NA | TRBJ2-3 | NA | TRBV7-3 | TGTGCCAGCAGCCTACAGGGCTCCTGGGCGGATACGCAGTATTTT | CASSLQGSWADTQYF
once | TRBJ1-1 | NA | TRBV7-8 | TGTGCCAGCAGCGTGGACAGGAACACTGAAGCTTTCTTT | CASSVDRNTEAFF
NA | TRBJ2-7 | TRBD2 | TRBV4-2 | TGTGCCAGCAGCCTTAGCGGGAGTGAACCCCCGTTTTACTTC | CASSLSGSEPPFYF
NA | TRBJ2-1 | NA | TRBV29-1 | TGCAGCGCTTTGGGACTTGGTGGAGAGCAGTTCTTC | CSALGLGGEQFF
few | TRBJ2-5 | NA | TRBV4-3 | TGCGCCAGCAGTCGGGAGCGGGAAGAGACCCAGTACTTC | CASSREREETQYF
NA | TRBJ2-2 | NA | TRBV7-9 | TGTGCCAGCAAGGGCGGGACGAACACCGGGGAGCTGTTTTTT | CASKGGTNTGELFF
NA | TRBJ2-5 | NA | TRBV28 | TGTGCCAGCAGTCCCGCGCTGGAGACCCAGTACTTC | CASSPALETQYF
NA | TRBJ2-7 | TRBD1 | TRBV25-1 | TGTGCCAGCAAGAGAAAACAGGGGGAAAGGTCCTACGAGCAGTACTTC | CASKRKQGERSYEQYF